The sequence of this TCR beta chain was determined in a study of blood T cell repertoires in COVID-19. The CDR3 sequence is 17 residues long. The germline V gene has CDR1 MNHEY and CDR2 SVGEGT. The V and J ends lost 2 bases and 2 bases, in that order; junction bases with no gene match: 9. Produced via immunoSEQ multiplex PCR; TCRdb's table is partial and in-frame only. In the table there are a few hundred thousand clones, around 86% of which are singletons. This chain joins TRBV6-2 or TRBV6-3 and TRBJ2-7, with 10 bases identical to TRBD2. The sequence came from a woman aged 50 to 60 with acute or convalescent COVID-19. Input material: peripheral blood. In DNA form, the CDR3 reads TGTGCCAGCAGTTACCCGTTAGCGGGAGGCTTGCCCTACGAGCAGTACTTC. It encodes CASSYPLAGGLPYEQYF.